The clone carrying this T cell receptor beta chain has a handful of counts. Its cognate antigen is unknown. Using RNA transcripts as the source, TCR beta CDR3 regions were amplified. When the TCR CDR3 underwent first-round RT-PCR, the HTBI primer set was used. MiXCR, run by TCRdb on the multiplex PCR reads, gives a single entry per CDR3 protein. In the table there are around 800,000 distinct CDR3 sequences, around 39% of which are singletons. The sample is drawn from a study of T cells in Graves' hyperthyroidism and ophthalmopathy. General study results and limits: Blood samples included most of the expanded thyroid clonotypes exceeding 0.001.

In germline, CDR1 is SGHRS, CDR2 YFSETQ. V was trimmed by 0 bases and J by 0 bases, leaving 12 bases between them. The CDR3 covers 16 residues. The V and J genes are TRBV5-1 and TRBJ1-1; D call uncertain. The TCR comes from a man between 18 and 29 years old with Graves' hyperthyroidism. Sequencing was carried out using blood. The CDR3 region is CASSLEKGKVNTEAFF. Written as DNA, the CDR3 is TGCGCCAGCAGCTTGGAGAAAGGGAAGGTGAACACTGAAGCTTTCTTT. The full variable domain, in which reference TRBV5-1 and TRBJ1-1 provide the parts outside the CDR3, is KAGVTQTPRYLIKTRGQQVTLSCSPISGHRSVSWYQQTPGQGLQFLFEYFSETQRNKGNFPGRFSGRQFSNSRSEMNVSTLELGDSALYLCASSLEKGKVNTEAFFGQGTRLTVV.